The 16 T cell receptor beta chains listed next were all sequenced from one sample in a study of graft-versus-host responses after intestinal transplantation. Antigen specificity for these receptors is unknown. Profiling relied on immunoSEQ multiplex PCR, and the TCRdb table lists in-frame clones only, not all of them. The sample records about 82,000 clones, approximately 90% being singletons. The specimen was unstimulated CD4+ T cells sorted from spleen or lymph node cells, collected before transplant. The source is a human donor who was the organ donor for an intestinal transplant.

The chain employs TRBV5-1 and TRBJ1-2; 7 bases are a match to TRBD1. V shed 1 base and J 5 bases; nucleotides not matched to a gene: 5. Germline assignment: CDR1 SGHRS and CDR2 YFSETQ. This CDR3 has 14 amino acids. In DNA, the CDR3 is TGCGCCAGCAGCTTGACGGACAGGCTTTATGGCTACACCTTC. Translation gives CASSLTDRLYGYTF.

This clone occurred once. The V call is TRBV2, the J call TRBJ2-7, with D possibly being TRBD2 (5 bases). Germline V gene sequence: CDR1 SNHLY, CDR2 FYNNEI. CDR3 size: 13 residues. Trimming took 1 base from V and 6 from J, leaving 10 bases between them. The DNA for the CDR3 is TGTGCCAGCAGTGAAGAATCGGGGTCCGAGCAGTACTTC. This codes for CASSEESGSEQYF.

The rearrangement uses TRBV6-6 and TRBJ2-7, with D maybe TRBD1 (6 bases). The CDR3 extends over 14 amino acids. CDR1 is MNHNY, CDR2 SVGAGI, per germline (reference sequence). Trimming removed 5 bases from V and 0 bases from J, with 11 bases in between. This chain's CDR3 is CASSTGWDSYEQYF. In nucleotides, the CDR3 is TGTGCCAGCAGTACAGGGTGGGACTCCTACGAGCAGTACTTC.

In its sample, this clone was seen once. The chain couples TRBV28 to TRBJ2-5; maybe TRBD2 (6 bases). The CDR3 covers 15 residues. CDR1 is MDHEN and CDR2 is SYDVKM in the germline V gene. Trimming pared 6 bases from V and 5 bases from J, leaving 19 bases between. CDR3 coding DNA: TGTGCCAGCAGCAAACCCCCCGCGGGGACGGAGACCCAGTACTTC. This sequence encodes CASSKPPAGTETQYF.

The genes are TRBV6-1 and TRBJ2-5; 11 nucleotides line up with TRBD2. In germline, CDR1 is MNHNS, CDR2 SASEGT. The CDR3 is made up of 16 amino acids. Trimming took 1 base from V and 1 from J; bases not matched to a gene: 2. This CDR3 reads CASSEGGTSGQETQYF. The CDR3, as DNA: TGTGCCAGCAGTGAAGGGGGGACTAGCGGCCAAGAGACCCAGTACTTC.

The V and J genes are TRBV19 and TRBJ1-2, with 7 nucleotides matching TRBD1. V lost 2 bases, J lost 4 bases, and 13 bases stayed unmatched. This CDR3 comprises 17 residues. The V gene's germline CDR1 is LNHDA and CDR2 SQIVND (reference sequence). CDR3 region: CASSIISRGSRVYGYTF. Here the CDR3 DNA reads TGTGCCAGTAGTATAATCTCCAGGGGGAGCAGGGTCTATGGCTACACCTTC. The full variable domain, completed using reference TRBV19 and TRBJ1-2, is DGGITQSPKYLFRKEGQNVTLSCEQNLNHDAMYWYRQDPGQGLRLIYYSQIVNDFQKGDIAEGYSVSREKKESFPLTVTSAQKNPTAFYLCASSIISRGSRVYGYTFGSGTRLTVV.

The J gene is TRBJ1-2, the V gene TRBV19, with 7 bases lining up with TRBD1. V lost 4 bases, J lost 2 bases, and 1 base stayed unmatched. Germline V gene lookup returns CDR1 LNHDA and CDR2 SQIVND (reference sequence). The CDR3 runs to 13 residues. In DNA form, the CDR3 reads TGTGCCAGTAGTACACAGGGGAACTATGGCTACACCTTC. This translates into CASSTQGNYGYTF.

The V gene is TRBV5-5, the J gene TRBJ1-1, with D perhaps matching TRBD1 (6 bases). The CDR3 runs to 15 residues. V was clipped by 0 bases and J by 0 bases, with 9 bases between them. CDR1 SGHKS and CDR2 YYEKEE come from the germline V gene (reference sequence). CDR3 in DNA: TGTGCCAGCAGCTTGGTGGGGACACTGAACACTGAAGCTTTCTTT. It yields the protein CASSLVGTLNTEAFF.

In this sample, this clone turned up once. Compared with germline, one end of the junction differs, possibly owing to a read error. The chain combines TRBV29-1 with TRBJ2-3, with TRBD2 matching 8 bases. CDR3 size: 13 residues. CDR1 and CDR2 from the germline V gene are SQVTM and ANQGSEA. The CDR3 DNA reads TGCGGCGTTGGGACTAGAGGCACAGATACGCAGTATTTT. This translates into CGVGTRGTDTQYF.

The CDR3: CASSPPGLAVYYNEQFF. Here the CDR3 DNA reads TGTGCCAGCTCACCACCAGGGCTAGCGGTGTATTACAATGAGCAGTTCTTC. The J gene is TRBJ2-1, the V gene TRBV18; 7 positions agree with TRBD2. Germline CDR1 is KGHSH and CDR2 is LQKENI. V lost 0 bases and J lost 4; bases outside the gene matches: 9. CDR3 length: 17 residues.

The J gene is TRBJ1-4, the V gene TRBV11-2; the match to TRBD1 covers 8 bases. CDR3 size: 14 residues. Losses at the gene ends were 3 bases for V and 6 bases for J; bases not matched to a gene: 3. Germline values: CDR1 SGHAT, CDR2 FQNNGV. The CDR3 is CASSFNRGDEKLFF. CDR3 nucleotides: TGTGCCAGCAGCTTTAACAGGGGGGATGAAAAACTGTTTTTT.

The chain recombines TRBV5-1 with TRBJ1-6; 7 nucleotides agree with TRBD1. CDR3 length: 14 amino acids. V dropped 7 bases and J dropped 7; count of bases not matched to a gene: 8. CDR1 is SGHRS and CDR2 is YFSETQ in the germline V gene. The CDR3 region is CASFDRALNSPLHF. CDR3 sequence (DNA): TGCGCCAGCTTCGACAGGGCCTTAAATTCACCCCTCCACTTT. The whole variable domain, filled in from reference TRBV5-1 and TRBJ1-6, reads KAGVTQTPRYLIKTRGQQVTLSCSPISGHRSVSWYQQTPGQGLQFLFEYFSETQRNKGNFPGRFSGRQFSNSRSEMNVSTLELGDSALYLCASFDRALNSPLHFGNGTRLTVT.

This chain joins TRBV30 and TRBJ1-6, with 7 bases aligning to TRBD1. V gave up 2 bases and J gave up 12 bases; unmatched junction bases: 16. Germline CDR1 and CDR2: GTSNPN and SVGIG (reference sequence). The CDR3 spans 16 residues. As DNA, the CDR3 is TGTGCCTGGAGTCGCCAGGGGGTCCCACAGAAAAAACCCCTCCACTTT. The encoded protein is CAWSRQGVPQKKPLHF. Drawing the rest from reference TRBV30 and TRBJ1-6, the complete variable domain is SQTIHQWPATLVQPVGSPLSLECTVEGTSNPNLYWYRQAAGRGLQLLFYSVGIGQISSEVPQNLSASRPQDRQFILSSKKLLLSDSGFYLCAWSRQGVPQKKPLHFGNGTRLTVT.

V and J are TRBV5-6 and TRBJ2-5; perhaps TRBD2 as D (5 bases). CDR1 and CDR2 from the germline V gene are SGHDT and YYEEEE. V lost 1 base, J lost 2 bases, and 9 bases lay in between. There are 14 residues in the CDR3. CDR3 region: CASSLISGQETQYF. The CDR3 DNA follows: TGTGCCAGCAGCTTGATATCGGGGCAAGAGACCCAGTACTTC.

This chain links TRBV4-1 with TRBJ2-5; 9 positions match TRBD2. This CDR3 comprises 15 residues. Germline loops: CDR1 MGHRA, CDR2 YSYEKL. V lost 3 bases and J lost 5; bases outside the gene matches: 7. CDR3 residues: CASSQSGTSGETQYF. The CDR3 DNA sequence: TGCGCCAGCAGCCAGTCCGGCACTAGCGGGGAGACCCAGTACTTC.

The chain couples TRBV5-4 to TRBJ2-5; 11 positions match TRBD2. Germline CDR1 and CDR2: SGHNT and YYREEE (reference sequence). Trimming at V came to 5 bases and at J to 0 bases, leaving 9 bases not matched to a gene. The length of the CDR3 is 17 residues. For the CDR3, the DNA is TGTGCCAGCAGTTTCGGGACTAGCGGAAGGTACCAAGAGACCCAGTACTTC. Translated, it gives CASSFGTSGRYQETQYF.